These 26 T cell receptor beta chains originate from one sample sequenced in a study of cytomegalovirus exposure and HLA in healthy donors. Researchers ran the PCR with 60 Vbeta and 13 Jbeta primers. TCRdb's copy holds only in-frame clones and misses some; the assay was immunoSEQ multiplex PCR. The table records 150,000 to 200,000 clones, around three quarters of them present only once. Sequencing was done on a sample of PBMCs. The receptor source for this set is a boy aged 5-17 years in good health and CMV-seronegative.

Details on this clone: One end of the junction is discordant with germline, which a read error may explain. The rearrangement links TRBV7-8 to TRBJ1-3; 9 bases align to TRBD1. CDR1 and CDR2 from the germline V gene are SGHVS and FQNEAQ. This CDR3 contains 16 residues. The CDR3 region has the DNA TGTGCCAGCAGCAACCGGGACAGGGTCTATGCGAACACCACATATTTT. Its protein is CASSNRDRVYANTTYF. The entire variable domain, with the rest obtained from reference TRBV7-8 and TRBJ1-3, is as follows: GAGVSQSPRYKVAKRGQDVALRCDPISGHVSLFWYQQALGQGPEFLTYFQNEAQLDKSGLPSDRFFAERPEGSVSTLKIQRTQQEDSAVYLCASSNRDRVYANTTYFGEGSWLTVV.

The chain links TRBV12-5 to TRBJ1-1; TRBD1 is a possible D gene (5 bases). CDR1 LGHNT and CDR2 FRNRAP come from the germline V gene. The CDR3 loop spans 15 amino acids. Trimming cost V 6 bases and J 1 base, with 15 bases left between them. CDR3 residues: CASGYTQGGNTEAFF. CDR3 sequence (DNA): TGTGCTAGTGGATATACCCAGGGAGGGAACACTGAAGCTTTCTTT.

The chain is built from TRBV14 and TRBJ2-3; unclear D gene. The CDR3 has 12 amino acids. CDR1 is SGHDN and CDR2 is FVKESK in the germline V gene. Trimming took 4 bases from V and 0 from J, leaving 2 bases between them. The CDR3 DNA reads TGTGCCAGCAGCCCTAGCACAGATACGCAGTATTTT. Protein sequence: CASSPSTDTQYF.

V usage is TRBV9 and J usage is TRBJ1-6, with D hard to call. The CDR3 is made up of 13 amino acids. CDR1 and CDR2 (germline): SGDLS, YYNGEE. V was trimmed by 0 bases and J by 10 bases, leaving 8 bases between them. The CDR3 here is CASSVGSGSPLHF. The CDR3 bases are TGTGCCAGCAGCGTAGGGAGCGGGTCACCCCTCCACTTT.

CDR3 sequence reads: CASSLLPAGVAPDTQYF. Written as DNA, the CDR3 is TGTGCCAGCAGCTTGCTTCCCGCGGGGGTGGCGCCAGATACGCAGTATTTT. The rearrangement links TRBV5-6 to TRBJ2-3; 7 bases are shared with TRBD2. CDR1 is SGHDT, CDR2 YYEEEE, per germline. The trim removed 1 base at V and 4 bases at J, leaving 12 bases unmatched. The CDR3 totals 17 residues.

The DNA for the CDR3 is TGCGCCAGCAGCCCGCCGGGACAGTCTACGAAGCAGTACTTC. Protein: CASSPPGQSTKQYF. The chain is built from TRBV4-1 and TRBJ2-7, with 7 bases that match TRBD1. The germline V gene encodes CDR1 MGHRA and CDR2 YSYEKL. The ends lost 4 bases at V and 8 bases at J; junction bases unmatched: 11. CDR3 size: 14 residues.

As to this clone: The same CDR3 can be traced to other DNA sequences in this sample. V and J are TRBV7-6 and TRBJ2-2, with 9 bases identical to TRBD2. CDR1 and CDR2 from the germline V gene are SGHVS and FNYEAQ. There are 19 residues in the CDR3. V dropped 0 bases and J dropped 2; count of bases not matched to a gene: 10. The CDR3 DNA sequence: TGTGCCAGCAGCTTAGCGACAGCGGGAGGCAGAAATAACACCGGGGAGCTGTTTTTT. Protein product: CASSLATAGGRNNTGELFF.

The V call is TRBV13, the J call TRBJ2-6; tentative D call: TRBD1 (6 bases). The CDR3 has 15 residues. CDR1 is PRHDT and CDR2 is FYEKMQ in the germline V gene (reference sequence). Trimming took off 5 bases at V and 2 bases at J, with 10 bases between the two ends. The CDR3 sequence: CASSPQGAGANVLTF. The CDR3 bases are TGTGCCAGCAGCCCACAGGGAGCTGGGGCCAACGTCCTGACTTTC.

V and J are TRBV19 and TRBJ1-2; the match to TRBD1 covers 7 bases. The CDR3 covers 14 residues. V shed 10 bases, J shed 0 bases, and the junction held 8 bases outside the gene matches. Looked up from germline, CDR1 is LNHDA and CDR2 is SQIVND (reference sequence). This CDR3 is CATRDRDANYGYTF. CDR3 DNA: TGTGCCACCCGGGACAGAGATGCTAACTATGGCTACACCTTC.

The chain joins TRBV7-2 to TRBJ2-1; 9 bases fit TRBD2. V gave up 7 bases and J gave up 0 bases; unmatched junction bases: 4. The length of the CDR3 is 15 residues. CDR1 and CDR2 from the germline V gene are SGHTA and FQGNSA. The CDR3 sequence: CASNLAGSSYNEQFF. The DNA of the CDR3 is TGTGCCAGCAACCTAGCGGGGAGCTCCTACAATGAGCAGTTCTTC.

Regarding this clone: The junction departs from germline at one end; a sequencing error may be responsible. This chain uses TRBV7-9 with TRBJ2-3; no definite D call. Germline CDR1 and CDR2: SEHNR and FQNEAQ (reference sequence). The CDR3 consists of 14 residues. The chain's CDR3 is CSSTLISSTDTQYF. In nucleotides, the CDR3 is TGTTCCAGCACCCTTATCAGTAGCACAGATACGCAGTATTTT.

This clone appeared a few times. This chain joins TRBV18 and TRBJ1-1, with D hard to call. From germline, CDR1 is KGHSH and CDR2 LQKENI. The CDR3 runs to 14 residues. The germline V and J ends were trimmed by 3 bases and 0 bases, with 8 bases remaining between them. The CDR3 reads CASSPVSVNTEAFF. The DNA of the CDR3 is TGTGCCAGCTCACCCGTCTCAGTGAACACTGAAGCTTTCTTT.

About this clone: One end of the junction fails to match germline, which may point to a read error. The chain is built from TRBV7-9 and TRBJ1-2; no reliable D call. The CDR3 totals 14 residues. Germline V CDR1 and CDR2: SEHNR, FQNEAQ (reference sequence). CDR3 sequence: CSSSLGSGNYGYTF. CDR3 DNA sequence: TGTTCCAGCAGCTTAGGGTCGGGTAACTATGGCTACACCTTC.

J is TRBJ2-3 and V is TRBV9, with D possibly matching TRBD1 (5 bases). This CDR3 is built from 13 residues. The germline V gene has CDR1 SGDLS and CDR2 YYNGEE. V lost 7 bases and J lost 2, with 11 bases in between. CDR3 DNA sequence: TGTGCCAGCGCGACAGAACCCACAGATACGCAGTATTTT. Its translation is CASATEPTDTQYF.

CDR3 nucleotide sequence: TGTGCCAGCAGTTCTACCAGGGCAGAAGATAATGAAAAACTGTTTTTT. Its protein is CASSSTRAEDNEKLFF. The chain couples TRBV6-5 to TRBJ1-4, with D tentatively TRBD1 (5 bases). The length of the CDR3 is 16 residues. The germline V and J ends were trimmed by 4 bases and 4 bases, with 16 bases remaining between them. Germline V CDR1 and CDR2: MNHEY, SVGAGI.

CDR3 nucleotides: TGCGCCAGCAGTCCCCGGGACAGGGTTCCTGGGGCCAACGTCCTGACTTTC. The encoded protein is CASSPRDRVPGANVLTF. The chain combines TRBV5-1 with TRBJ2-6; 9 bases map to TRBD1. Losses at the gene ends were 5 bases for V and 2 bases for J; bases not matched to a gene: 8. The CDR3 extends over 17 amino acids. CDR1 and CDR2 (germline): SGHRS, YFSETQ.

The J gene is TRBJ2-2, the V gene TRBV12-5; 8 bases map to TRBD1. The J call could be wrong; TRBJ1-3 is a better fit for the DNA end. CDR1 LGHNT and CDR2 FRNRAP come from the germline V gene. This CDR3 contains 11 residues. CDR3 bases: TGTGCTAGCAGGGGGCTGGACACCATATATTTT. As protein: CASRGLDTIYF.

J is TRBJ1-4 and V is TRBV11-3; TRBD1 matches at 8 bases. With 5 bases clipped from V and 1 base from J, the junction kept 3 bases outside the gene matches. CDR3 length: 15 residues. CDR1 SGHNT and CDR2 YENEEA come from the germline V gene. The CDR3 DNA sequence: TGTGCCAGCAGCCACGGACAGGGAACTAATGAAAAACTGTTTTTT. As protein: CASSHGQGTNEKLFF.

This clone was seen once. This sequence joins TRBV11-1 and TRBJ2-2, with 11 positions matching TRBD2. Germline lookup yields CDR1 SGHAT and CDR2 FQDESV (reference sequence). V lost 8 bases and J lost 4; bases outside the gene matches: 9. The CDR3 sequence is 16 residues long. The CDR3 coding sequence is TGTGCCAGCTCCCCTAGCGGGGGGAAAAGCACCGGGGAGCTGTTTTTT. This codes for CASSPSGGKSTGELFF.

The rearrangement uses TRBV28 and TRBJ1-5, with D possibly TRBD1 on 5 matching bases. The CDR3 extends over 14 amino acids. V gave up 3 bases and J gave up 11 bases, with 17 bases separating them. The germline V gene has CDR1 MDHEN and CDR2 SYDVKM. The CDR3 loop reads CASSLSQVYSSQHF. The CDR3 nucleotides are TGTGCCAGCAGTTTGTCACAGGTTTATTCGTCCCAGCATTTT.

V and J are TRBV7-9 and TRBJ2-2; 8 nucleotides align to TRBD2. Looked up from germline, CDR1 is SEHNR and CDR2 is FQNEAQ (reference sequence). The V segment lost 5 bases and the J segment 0 bases; nucleotides outside the gene matches: 5. The CDR3 spans 16 residues. CDR3 bases: TGTGCCAGCAGCCCCCCGGGGGGGGCGAACACCGGGGAGCTGTTTTTT. Its translation: CASSPPGGANTGELFF.

The chain joins TRBV6-1 to TRBJ2-5, with D perhaps matching TRBD1 (6 bases). Matching the DNA end better, TRBJ2-7 makes the J call doubtful. Looked up from germline, CDR1 is MNHNS and CDR2 is SASEGT. The CDR3 extends over 13 amino acids. CDR3 protein: CASNSGVAYEQYF. The CDR3 bases are TGTGCCAGCAACTCAGGGGTTGCCTACGAGCAGTACTTC.

CDR3 nucleotide sequence: TGTGCCAGCAGCTTCGAAGCGAGAGTGGTGACTAATGAAAAACTGTTTTTT. Translation: CASSFEARVVTNEKLFF. The chain recombines TRBV7-9 with TRBJ1-4; D is unresolved. In germline, CDR1 is SEHNR, CDR2 FQNEAQ (reference sequence). The V gene lost 3 bases and the J gene lost 2 bases, with 16 bases spanning the gap. The CDR3 has 17 residues.

The genes are TRBV2 and TRBJ1-2; D possibly corresponds to TRBD1 (6 bases). Trimming cost V 8 bases and J 4 bases, with 20 bases left between them. The germline V gene encodes CDR1 SNHLY and CDR2 FYNNEI. The CDR3 has 15 amino acids. CDR3 DNA sequence: TGTGCCAGCCGTGGGACTGCGGGGGCCTTCTATGGCTACACCTTC. Translated: CASRGTAGAFYGYTF.

This clone was counted only a few times. This chain links TRBV18 with TRBJ1-1; TRBD1 is a possible D gene (5 bases). The CDR3 is made up of 13 amino acids. Germline V gives CDR1 KGHSH, CDR2 LQKENI. Deletions cut 5 bases from V and 4 bases from J, with 11 bases between. This CDR3 reads CASSGGGGTEAFF. The CDR3 DNA reads as TGTGCCAGCTCAGGTGGCGGGGGCACTGAAGCTTTCTTT.

The chain links TRBV4-1 to TRBJ2-1; the match to TRBD2 covers 14 bases. V lost 1 base and J lost 8; bases outside the gene matches: 10. CDR1 and CDR2 from the germline V gene are MGHRA and YSYEKL. The CDR3 runs 18 residues. The CDR3 DNA reads TGCGCCAGCAGCCAAGGCCCCGGGACTAGCGGGAGTAAACATGAGCAGTTCTTC. It is translated as CASSQGPGTSGSKHEQFF.